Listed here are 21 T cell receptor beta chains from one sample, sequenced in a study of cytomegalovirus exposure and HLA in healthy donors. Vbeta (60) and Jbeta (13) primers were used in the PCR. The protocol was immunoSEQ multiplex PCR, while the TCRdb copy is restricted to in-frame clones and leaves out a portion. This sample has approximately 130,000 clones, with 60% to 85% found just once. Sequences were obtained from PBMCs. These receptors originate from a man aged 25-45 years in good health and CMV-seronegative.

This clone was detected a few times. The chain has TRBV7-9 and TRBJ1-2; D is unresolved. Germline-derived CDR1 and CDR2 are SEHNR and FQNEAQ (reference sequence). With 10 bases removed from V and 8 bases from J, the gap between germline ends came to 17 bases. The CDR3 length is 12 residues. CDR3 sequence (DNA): TGTGCCACCGCCCACGGGGTCCGGGGCTACACCTTC. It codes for CATAHGVRGYTF.

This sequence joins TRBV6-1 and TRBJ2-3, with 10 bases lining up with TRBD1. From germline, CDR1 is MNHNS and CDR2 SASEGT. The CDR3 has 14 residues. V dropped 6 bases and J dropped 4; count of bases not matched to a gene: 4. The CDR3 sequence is CASSPTGGADTQYF. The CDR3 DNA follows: TGTGCCAGCAGCCCGACAGGGGGCGCAGATACGCAGTATTTT.

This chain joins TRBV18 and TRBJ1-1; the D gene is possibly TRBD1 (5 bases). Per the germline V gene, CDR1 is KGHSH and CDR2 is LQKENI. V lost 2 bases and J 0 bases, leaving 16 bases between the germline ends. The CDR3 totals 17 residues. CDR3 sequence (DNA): TGTGCCAGCTCACCAGCCAGGTGGGGCGTAATGAACACTGAAGCTTTCTTT. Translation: CASSPARWGVMNTEAFF.

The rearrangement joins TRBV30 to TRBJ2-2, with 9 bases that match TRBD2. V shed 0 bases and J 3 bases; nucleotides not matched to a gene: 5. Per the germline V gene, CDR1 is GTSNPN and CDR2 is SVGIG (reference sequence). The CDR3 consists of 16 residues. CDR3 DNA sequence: TGTGCCTGGAGTGTAGGGCGGACTAGCGACACCGGGGAGCTGTTTTTT. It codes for CAWSVGRTSDTGELFF. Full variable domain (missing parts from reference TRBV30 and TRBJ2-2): SQTIHQWPATLVQPVGSPLSLECTVEGTSNPNLYWYRQAAGRGLQLLFYSVGIGQISSEVPQNLSASRPQDRQFILSSKKLLLSDSGFYLCAWSVGRTSDTGELFFGEGSRLTVL.

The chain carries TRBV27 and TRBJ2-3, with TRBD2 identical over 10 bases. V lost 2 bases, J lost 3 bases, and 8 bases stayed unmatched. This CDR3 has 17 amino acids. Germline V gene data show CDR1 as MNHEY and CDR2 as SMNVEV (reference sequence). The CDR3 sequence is CASSLATSGTITDTQYF. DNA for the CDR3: TGTGCCAGCAGTTTAGCTACTAGCGGGACCATAACAGATACGCAGTATTTT.

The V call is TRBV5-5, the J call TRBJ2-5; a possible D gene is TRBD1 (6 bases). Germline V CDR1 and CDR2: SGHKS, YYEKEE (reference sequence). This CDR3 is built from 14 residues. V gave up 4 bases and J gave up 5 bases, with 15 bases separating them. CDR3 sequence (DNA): TGTGCCAGCAGCCTGACAGGAGTAAGGGAGACCCAGTACTTC. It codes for CASSLTGVRETQYF. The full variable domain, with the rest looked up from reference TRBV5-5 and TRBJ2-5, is DAGVTQSPTHLIKTRGQQVTLRCSPISGHKSVSWYQQVLGQGPQFIFQYYEKEERGRGNFPDRFSARQFPNYSSELNVNALLLGDSALYLCASSLTGVRETQYFGPGTRLLVL.

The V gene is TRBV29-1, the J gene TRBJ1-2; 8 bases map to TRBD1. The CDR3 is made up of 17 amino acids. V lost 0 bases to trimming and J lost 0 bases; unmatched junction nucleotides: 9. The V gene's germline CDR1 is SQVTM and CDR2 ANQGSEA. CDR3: CSVEDFADRDANYGYTF. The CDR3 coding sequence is TGCAGCGTTGAAGATTTTGCGGACAGGGACGCTAACTATGGCTACACCTTC.

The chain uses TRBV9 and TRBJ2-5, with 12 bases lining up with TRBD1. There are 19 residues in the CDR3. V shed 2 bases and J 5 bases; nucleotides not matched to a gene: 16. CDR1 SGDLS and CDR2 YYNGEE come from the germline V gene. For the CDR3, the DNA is TGTGCCAGCAGCGTTCATCCCACCGGGACAGGGGGCGTGGGGGAGACCCAGTACTTC. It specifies CASSVHPTGTGGVGETQYF. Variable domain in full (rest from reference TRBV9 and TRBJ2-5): DSGVTQTPKHLITATGQRVTLRCSPRSGDLSVYWYQQSLDQGLQFLIQYYNGEERAKGNILERFSAQQFPDLHSELNLSSLELGDSALYFCASSVHPTGTGGVGETQYFGPGTRLLVL.

The CDR3: CASGSPNPGRDTEAFF. In DNA form, the CDR3 reads TGTGCCAGCGGGTCACCCAATCCGGGCAGGGACACTGAAGCTTTCTTT. The chain couples TRBV5-4 to TRBJ1-1; D might be TRBD1 (5 bases). The V gene lost 7 bases and the J gene lost 3 bases, with 22 bases spanning the gap. Germline V gives CDR1 SGHNT, CDR2 YYREEE (reference sequence). CDR3 length: 16 residues. The entire variable domain, with the rest obtained from reference TRBV5-4 and TRBJ1-1, is as follows: ETGVTQSPTHLIKTRGQQVTLRCSSQSGHNTVSWYQQALGQGPQFIFQYYREEENGRGNFPPRFSGLQFPNYSSELNVNALELDDSALYLCASGSPNPGRDTEAFFGQGTRLTVV.

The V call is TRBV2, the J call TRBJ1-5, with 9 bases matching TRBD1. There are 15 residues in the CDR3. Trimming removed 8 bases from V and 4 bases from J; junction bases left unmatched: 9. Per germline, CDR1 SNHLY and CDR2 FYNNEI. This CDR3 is CASWGPGQGNQPQHF. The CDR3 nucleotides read TGTGCCAGCTGGGGACCGGGACAGGGAAATCAGCCCCAGCATTTT.

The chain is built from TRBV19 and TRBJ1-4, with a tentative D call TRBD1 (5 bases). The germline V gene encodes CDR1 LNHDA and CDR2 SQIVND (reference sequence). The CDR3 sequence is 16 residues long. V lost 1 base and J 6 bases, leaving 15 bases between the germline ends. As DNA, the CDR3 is TGTGCCAGTAGTATAGGAACCGGAACGGGGGATGAAAAACTGTTTTTT. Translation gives CASSIGTGTGDEKLFF.

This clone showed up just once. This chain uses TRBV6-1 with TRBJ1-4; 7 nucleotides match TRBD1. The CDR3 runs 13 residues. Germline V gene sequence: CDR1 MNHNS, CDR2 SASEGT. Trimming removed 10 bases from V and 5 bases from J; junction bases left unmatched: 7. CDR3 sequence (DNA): TGTGCCACCCGGGACAGCGAGAATGAAAAACTGTTTTTT. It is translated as CATRDSENEKLFF.

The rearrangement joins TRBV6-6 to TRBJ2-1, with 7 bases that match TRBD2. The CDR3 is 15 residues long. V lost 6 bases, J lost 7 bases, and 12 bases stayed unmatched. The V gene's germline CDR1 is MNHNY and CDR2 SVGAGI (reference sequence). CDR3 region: CASSTGREGINEQFF. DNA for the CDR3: TGTGCCAGCAGCACGGGGAGGGAGGGGATTAATGAGCAGTTCTTC.

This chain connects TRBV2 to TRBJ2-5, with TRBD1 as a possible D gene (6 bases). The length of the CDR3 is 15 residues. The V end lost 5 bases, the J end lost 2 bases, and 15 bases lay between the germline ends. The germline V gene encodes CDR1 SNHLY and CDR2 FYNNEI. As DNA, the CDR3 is TGTGCCAGCAGTCGGCCCGGGACAACTCAAGAGACCCAGTACTTC. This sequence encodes CASSRPGTTQETQYF.

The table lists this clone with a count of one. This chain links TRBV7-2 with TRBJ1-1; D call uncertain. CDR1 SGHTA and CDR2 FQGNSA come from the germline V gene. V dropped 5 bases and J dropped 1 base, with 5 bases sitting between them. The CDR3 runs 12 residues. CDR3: CASSPQNTEAFF. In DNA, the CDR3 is TGTGCCAGCAGCCCACAGAACACTGAAGCTTTCTTT.

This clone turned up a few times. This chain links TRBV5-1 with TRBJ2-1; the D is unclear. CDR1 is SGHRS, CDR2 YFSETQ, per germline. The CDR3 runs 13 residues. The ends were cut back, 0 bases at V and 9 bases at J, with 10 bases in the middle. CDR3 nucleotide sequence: TGCGCCAGCAGCTTGGCAACAGAGATTGAGCAGTTCTTC. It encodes CASSLATEIEQFF.

The CDR3 DNA reads TGCGCCAGCAGCTTTCGTGGAGATCCCTCTGGGGCCAACGTCCTGACTTTC. Protein product: CASSFRGDPSGANVLTF. The chain has TRBV5-1 and TRBJ2-6; D is uncertain. The CDR3 contains 17 residues. The germline CDR1 and CDR2 sequences are SGHRS and YFSETQ. V shed 2 bases and J shed 0 bases, with 12 bases lying between them. The full variable domain, completed using reference TRBV5-1 and TRBJ2-6, is KAGVTQTPRYLIKTRGQQVTLSCSPISGHRSVSWYQQTPGQGLQFLFEYFSETQRNKGNFPGRFSGRQFSNSRSEMNVSTLELGDSALYLCASSFRGDPSGANVLTFGAGSRLTVL.

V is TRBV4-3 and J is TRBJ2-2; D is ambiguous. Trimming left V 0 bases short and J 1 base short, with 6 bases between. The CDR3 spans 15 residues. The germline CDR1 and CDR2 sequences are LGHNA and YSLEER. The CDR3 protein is CASSQEWRNTGELFF. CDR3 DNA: TGCGCCAGCAGCCAAGAGTGGAGGAACACCGGGGAGCTGTTTTTT.

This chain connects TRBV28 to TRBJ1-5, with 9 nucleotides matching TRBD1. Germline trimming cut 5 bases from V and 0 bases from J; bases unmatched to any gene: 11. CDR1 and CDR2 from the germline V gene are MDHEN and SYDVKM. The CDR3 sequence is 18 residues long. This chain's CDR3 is CASSTGMTGGYSNQPQHF. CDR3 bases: TGTGCCAGCAGTACAGGGATGACAGGGGGTTATAGCAATCAGCCCCAGCATTTT.

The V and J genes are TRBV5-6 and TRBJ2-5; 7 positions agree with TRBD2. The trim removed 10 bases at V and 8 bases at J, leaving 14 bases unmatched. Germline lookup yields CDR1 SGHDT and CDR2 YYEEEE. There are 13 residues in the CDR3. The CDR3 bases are TGTGCCTCGGGAGGACCTAATGTTCTTACCCAGTACTTC. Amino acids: CASGGPNVLTQYF.

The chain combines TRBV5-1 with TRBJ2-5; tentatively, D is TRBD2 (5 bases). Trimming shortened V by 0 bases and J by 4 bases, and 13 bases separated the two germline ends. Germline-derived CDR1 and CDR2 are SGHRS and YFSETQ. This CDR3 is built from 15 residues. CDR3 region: CASSLVLGSGETQYF. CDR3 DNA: TGCGCCAGCAGCTTGGTCCTGGGCAGCGGAGAGACCCAGTACTTC.